This T cell receptor (beta chain) was obtained from a study of shared clonotypes between healthy human individuals. CDR3 size: 18 residues. J was trimmed by 0 bases and V by 0 bases; bases with no gene match: 5. Per germline, CDR1 SGHRS and CDR2 YFSETQ. TCRdb's table, derived via immunoSEQ multiplex PCR, lists solely in-frame clones and lacks some. Of about 820,000 clones in the sample, 80% to 95% were seen once. Only CD45RO-negative cells positively selected for CCR7 counted as naive CD8 cells, so terminally differentiated effector memory CD45RA+ cells were excluded. The sequenced sample consisted of naive CD8+ T cells sorted from blood. The receptor was isolated from a young man in good health. V gene TRBV5-1 combines with J gene TRBJ1-3; 11 nucleotides match TRBD1. CDR3 DNA: TGCGCCAGCAGCTTGGGGACAGGGGGCCCTAGCTCTGGAAACACCATATATTTT. Amino acid sequence: CASSLGTGGPSSGNTIYF.